Below are 5 T cell receptor beta chains sequenced from a single sample in a study of T cell repertoires and HLA-DP antigens. TCRdb's table, derived via immunoSEQ multiplex PCR, lists solely in-frame clones and lacks some. The sample contains more than 90,000 clones, about 92% of which appear only once. Their recognized antigens are unknown. Source material: CD4+ T cells from PBMCs. These receptors were obtained from a woman aged 18-29 years in good health and CMV-seronegative.

The chain couples TRBV6-6 to TRBJ1-6; TRBD1 agrees at 7 bases. J gave up 3 bases and V 6 bases, and 5 bases lay outside the gene matches. The CDR3 spans 15 residues. Germline CDR1 MNHNY, CDR2 SVGAGI (reference sequence). The CDR3 spells CASRPRQGYNSPLHF. CDR3 bases: TGTGCCAGCAGGCCCAGACAGGGCTATAATTCACCCCTCCACTTT.

The rearrangement joins TRBV5-6 to TRBJ2-3, with D possibly being TRBD1 or TRBD2 (6 bases each). Trimming stripped 4 bases from V and 2 bases from J, with 17 bases between. There are 16 residues in the CDR3. The V gene's germline CDR1 is SGHDT and CDR2 YYEEEE. The CDR3 protein is CASSDPRGPPTDTQYF. In DNA, the CDR3 is TGTGCCAGCAGCGACCCTCGGGGGCCCCCCACAGATACGCAGTATTTT.

The V gene is TRBV4-1, the J gene TRBJ2-7; 10 nucleotides match TRBD1. Trimming cost V 3 bases and J 4 bases; bases outside gene matches: 3. The germline V gene encodes CDR1 MGHRA and CDR2 YSYEKL. The CDR3 has 14 residues. Written as DNA, the CDR3 is TGCGCCAGCAGCCATCCGGGACAGGGGTACGAGCAGTACTTC. As protein: CASSHPGQGYEQYF.

The rearrangement joins TRBV5-1 to TRBJ2-3; a weak D match, TRBD2 (5 bases). This CDR3 is 17 amino acids long. Germline CDR1 and CDR2: SGHRS and YFSETQ. Trimming left V 4 bases short and J 4 bases short, with 22 bases between. CDR3 protein: CASSKIERPQRPDTQYF. CDR3 nucleotide sequence: TGCGCCAGCAGCAAGATCGAGCGGCCTCAAAGGCCAGATACGCAGTATTTT.

The chain is built from TRBV2 and TRBJ1-2; 7 positions agree with TRBD1. V shed 5 bases, J shed 2 bases, and the junction held 5 bases outside the gene matches. Germline CDR1 and CDR2: SNHLY and FYNNEI. The CDR3 has 14 residues. CDR3 sequence: CASSRRTGNYGYTF. DNA of the CDR3: TGTGCCAGCAGTCGCCGGACAGGAAACTATGGCTACACCTTC.